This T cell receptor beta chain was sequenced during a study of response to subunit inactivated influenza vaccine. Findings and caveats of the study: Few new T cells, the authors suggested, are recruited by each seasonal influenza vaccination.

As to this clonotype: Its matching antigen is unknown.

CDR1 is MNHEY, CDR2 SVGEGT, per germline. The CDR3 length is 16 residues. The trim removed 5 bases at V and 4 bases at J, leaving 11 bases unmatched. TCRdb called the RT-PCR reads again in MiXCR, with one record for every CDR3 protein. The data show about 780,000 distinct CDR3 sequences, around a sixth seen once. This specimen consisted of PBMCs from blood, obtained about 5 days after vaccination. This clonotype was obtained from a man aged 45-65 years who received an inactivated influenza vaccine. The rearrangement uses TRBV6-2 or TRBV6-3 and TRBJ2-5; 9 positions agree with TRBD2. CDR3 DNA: TGTGCCAGCAGTAATGTAGCGGGAGAGGTTTCAGAGACCCAGTACTTC. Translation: CASSNVAGEVSETQYF.